This T cell receptor (beta chain) was sequenced in a study of chemoradiotherapy in HPV16-positive cancers. Study-wide context: A couple of HPV16-positive patients' cells yielded candidate HPV-specific clones and common motifs.

Study-level findings and limits: Only a couple of HPV16-positive patients supplied the functional HPV-specificity definition.

Produced via immunoSEQ multiplex PCR; TCRdb's table is partial and in-frame only. The sample has some 7,200 clones; more than 70% are singletons. Concerning this clone: What it binds is not known.

Trimming cost V 4 bases and J 9 bases, with 26 bases left between them. This CDR3 is 17 amino acids long. Germline CDR1 reads SGHTS; CDR2 reads YDEGEE. The receptor comes from a human donor with HPV-associated anogenital cancer. The starting material was tumor tissue, obtained from a patient who underwent chemoradiotherapy. J is TRBJ2-1 and V is TRBV5-8, with D unresolved. The CDR3 loop is CASSGRLDPSLPGEQFF. CDR3 coding DNA: TGTGCCAGCAGCGGAAGACTGGACCCAAGCCTCCCCGGTGAGCAGTTCTTC.